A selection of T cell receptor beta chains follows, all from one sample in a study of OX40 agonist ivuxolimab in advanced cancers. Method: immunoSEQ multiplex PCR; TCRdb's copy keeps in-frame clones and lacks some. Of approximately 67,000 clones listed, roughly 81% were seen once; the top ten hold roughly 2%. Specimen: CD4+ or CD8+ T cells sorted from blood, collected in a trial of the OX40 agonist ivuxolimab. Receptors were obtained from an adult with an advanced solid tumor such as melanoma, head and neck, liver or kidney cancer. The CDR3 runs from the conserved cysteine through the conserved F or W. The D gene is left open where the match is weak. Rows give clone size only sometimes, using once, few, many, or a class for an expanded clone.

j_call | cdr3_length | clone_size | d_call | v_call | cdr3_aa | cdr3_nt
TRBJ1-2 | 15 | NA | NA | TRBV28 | CASSRWGTATYGYTF | TGTGCCAGCAGCCGTTGGGGGACCGCAACCTATGGCTACACCTTC
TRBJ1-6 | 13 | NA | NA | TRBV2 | CASSAEDNSPLHF | TGTGCCAGCTCGGCAGAAGATAATTCACCCCTCCACTTT
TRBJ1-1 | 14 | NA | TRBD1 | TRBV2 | CASSKQGLDTEAFF | TGTGCCAGCAGCAAACAGGGGTTGGACACTGAAGCTTTCTTT
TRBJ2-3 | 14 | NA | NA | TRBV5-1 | CASSLRLLTDTQYF | TGCGCCAGCAGCTTGAGATTGCTGACAGATACGCAGTATTTT
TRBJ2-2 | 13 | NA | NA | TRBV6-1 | CASSLQGTGELFF | TGTGCCAGCAGCTTACAGGGCACCGGGGAGCTGTTTTTT
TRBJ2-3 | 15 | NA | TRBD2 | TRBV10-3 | CAISDSSGSGDTQYF | TGTGCCATCAGTGACTCTAGCGGGAGTGGGGATACGCAGTATTTT
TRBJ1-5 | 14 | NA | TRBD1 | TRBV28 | CASSPRTGTQPQHF | TGTGCCAGCAGTCCCCGGACAGGGACCCAGCCCCAGCATTTT
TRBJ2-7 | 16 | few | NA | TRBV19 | CASSRNPRGGSYEQYF | TGTGCCAGTAGTCGGAACCCTAGGGGGGGCTCCTACGAGCAGTACTTC
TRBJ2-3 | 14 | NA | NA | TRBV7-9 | CASSEGPSTDTQYF | TGTGCCAGCAGCGAGGGACCAAGCACAGATACGCAGTATTTT
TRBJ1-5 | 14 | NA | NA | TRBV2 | CASSEGGARQPQHF | TGTGCCAGCAGTGAAGGGGGGGCTAGGCAGCCCCAGCATTTT
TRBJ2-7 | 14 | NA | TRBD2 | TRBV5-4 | CASSSSGSSYEQYF | TGTGCCAGCAGCTCTAGCGGGAGCTCCTACGAGCAGTACTTC
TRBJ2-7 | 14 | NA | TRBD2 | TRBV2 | CASSRTSGSYEQYF | TGTGCCAGCAGTCGGACTAGCGGCTCCTACGAGCAGTACTTC
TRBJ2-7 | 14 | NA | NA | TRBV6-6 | CASSYHRGGYEQYF | TGTGCCAGCAGTTACCACCGAGGGGGGTACGAGCAGTACTTC
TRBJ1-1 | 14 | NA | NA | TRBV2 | CASIAGGGRTEAFF | TGTGCCAGCATCGCCGGGGGGGGGAGGACTGAAGCTTTCTTT
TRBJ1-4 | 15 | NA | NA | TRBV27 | CASSPTGGDNEKLFF | TGTGCCAGCAGCCCGACGGGGGGAGATAATGAAAAACTGTTTTTT
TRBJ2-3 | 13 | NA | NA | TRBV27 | CASSVNRWDTQYF | TGTGCCAGCAGCGTCAATAGGTGGGATACGCAGTATTTT
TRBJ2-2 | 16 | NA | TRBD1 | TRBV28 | CASSLTGGSPTGELFF | TGTGCCAGCAGTTTAACAGGGGGGAGCCCAACCGGGGAGCTGTTTTTT
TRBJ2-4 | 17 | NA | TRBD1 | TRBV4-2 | CASSLTTGAGTKNIQYF | TGTGCCAGCAGCCTAACGACAGGGGCAGGAACCAAAAACATTCAGTACTTC
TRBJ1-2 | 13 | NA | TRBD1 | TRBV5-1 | CASSWQGDYGYTF | TGCGCCAGCAGTTGGCAGGGGGACTATGGCTACACCTTC
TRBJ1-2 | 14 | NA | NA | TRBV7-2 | CASSSSWQGVGYTF | TGTGCCAGCAGCTCCAGCTGGCAGGGCGTAGGCTACACCTTC
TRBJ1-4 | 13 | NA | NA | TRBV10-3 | CAISGGVDEKLFF | TGTGCCATCAGTGGCGGGGTGGATGAAAAACTGTTTTTT
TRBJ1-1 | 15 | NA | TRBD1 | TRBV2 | CASTGQGAMNTEAFF | TGTGCCAGCACGGGACAGGGGGCCATGAACACTGAAGCTTTCTTT
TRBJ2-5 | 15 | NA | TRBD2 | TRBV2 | CASSELAGGPQTQYF | TGTGCCAGCAGTGAACTAGCGGGGGGGCCACAGACCCAGTACTTC
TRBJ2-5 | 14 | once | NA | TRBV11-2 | CASSLEWPQETQYF | TGTGCCAGCAGCTTAGAGTGGCCCCAAGAGACCCAGTACTTC
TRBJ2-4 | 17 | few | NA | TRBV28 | CASSVYRESLAKNIQYF | TGTGCCAGCAGTGTATACAGGGAATCACTAGCCAAAAACATTCAGTACTTC
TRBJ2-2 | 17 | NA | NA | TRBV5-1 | CASSLDSARGDTGELFF | TGCGCCAGCAGCTTAGATAGCGCTCGCGGGGATACCGGGGAGCTGTTTTTT
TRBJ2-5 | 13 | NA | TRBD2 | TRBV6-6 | CASSYSGTAGGYF | TGTGCCAGCAGTTACTCGGGGACCGCGGGGGGGTACTTC
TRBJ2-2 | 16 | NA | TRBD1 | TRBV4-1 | CASSQGQGDRTGELFF | TGCGCCAGCAGCCAGGGACAGGGGGATAGAACCGGGGAGCTGTTTTTT
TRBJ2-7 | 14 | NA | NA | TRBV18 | CASSPPSRAYEQYF | TGTGCCAGCTCACCGCCCAGCAGGGCCTACGAGCAGTACTTC
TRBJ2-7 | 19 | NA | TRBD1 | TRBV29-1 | CSVGGPVVEGQGKSYEQYF | TGCAGCGTTGGCGGCCCGGTTGTCGAGGGACAGGGGAAGTCCTACGAGCAGTACTTC
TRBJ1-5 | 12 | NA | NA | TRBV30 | CAFGRGRQPQHF | TGTGCCTTCGGACGAGGCCGTCAGCCCCAGCATTTT
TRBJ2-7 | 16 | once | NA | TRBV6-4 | CASSGPGTGSSYEQYF | TGTGCCAGCAGTGGTCCCGGGACGGGGAGCTCCTACGAGCAGTACTTC
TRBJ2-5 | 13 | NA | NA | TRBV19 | CASSGQAQETQYF | TGTGCCAGTAGTGGGCAGGCCCAAGAGACCCAGTACTTC
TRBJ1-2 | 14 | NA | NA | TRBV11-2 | CASSLLGRNYGYTF | TGTGCCAGCAGCTTATTAGGCAGGAACTATGGCTACACCTTC
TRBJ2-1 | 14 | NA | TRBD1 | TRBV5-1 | CASRPGTGVNEQFF | TGCGCCAGCAGGCCCGGGACAGGGGTGAATGAGCAGTTCTTC
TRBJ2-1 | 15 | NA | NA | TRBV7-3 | CASSGLAKFYNEQFF | TGTGCCAGCAGCGGCCTAGCGAAATTCTACAATGAGCAGTTCTTC
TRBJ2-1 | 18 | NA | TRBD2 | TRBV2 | CASRTTTSGVTSYNEQFF | TGTGCCAGCAGGACGACGACTAGCGGGGTTACCTCCTACAATGAGCAGTTCTTC
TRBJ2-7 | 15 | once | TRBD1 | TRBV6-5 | CASSPSGTALYEQYF | TGTGCCAGCAGTCCATCCGGGACAGCCCTTTACGAGCAGTACTTC
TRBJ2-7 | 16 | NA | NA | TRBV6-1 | CASSEELGAASYEQYF | TGTGCCAGCAGTGAAGAGTTGGGGGCGGCGTCCTACGAGCAGTACTTC
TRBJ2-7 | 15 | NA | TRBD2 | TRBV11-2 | CASSLGLAGSYEQYF | TGTGCCAGCAGCTTAGGACTAGCGGGTTCCTACGAGCAGTACTTC
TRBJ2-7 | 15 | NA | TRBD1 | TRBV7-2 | CASSWDRGGTYEQYF | TGTGCCAGCAGCTGGGACAGGGGAGGAACCTACGAGCAGTACTTC
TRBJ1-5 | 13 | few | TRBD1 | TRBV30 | CAWSGQGTQPQHF | TGTGCCTGGAGCGGACAGGGAACCCAGCCCCAGCATTTT